This T cell receptor beta chain was found in a study of control samples from healthy donors and cancer patients. The V gene's germline CDR1 is DFQATT and CDR2 SNEGSKA (reference sequence). V gave up 3 bases and J gave up 2 bases, with 14 bases separating them. This CDR3 region has 15 residues. The protocol was immunoSEQ multiplex PCR, while the TCRdb copy is restricted to in-frame clones and leaves out a portion. The sample has 60,000 to 95,000 clones, roughly 82% seen once. This chain links TRBV20-1 with TRBJ2-1; D possibly uses TRBD1 or TRBD2 (6 bases each). Sequencing was performed on blood. This TCR derives from a man aged 45-65 years in good health. CDR3: CSASSLRGAYNEQFF. CDR3 coding DNA: TGCAGTGCTAGTAGCTTGAGGGGGGCCTACAATGAGCAGTTCTTC.